This T cell receptor beta chain is drawn from a study of spatial heterogeneity in lung cancer. At the level of the study: The average appearance count of each unique TCR and UMI combination in raw reads was more than 9.5.

Germline loops: CDR1 SNHLY, CDR2 FYNNEI. Trimming took off 6 bases at V and 1 base at J, with 9 bases between the two ends. The CDR3 has 13 residues. TCRdb recomputed calls from the 5' RACE reads with MiXCR, one row per CDR3 protein. Of about 92,000 distinct CDR3 sequences in the sample, about an eighth were seen once. The time point here: sample taken at primary tumor resection. Whole RNA was taken from tumor, nontumor lung or frozen PBMC; it was then sequenced unsorted. Samples were obtained from 65 to 80 donors, all untreated early-stage non-small cell lung cancer patients. The source is a male donor with early-stage non-small cell lung cancer. Specimen: PBMCs, collected at surgery. The rearrangement joins TRBV2 to TRBJ2-5; the D call may be TRBD1 or TRBD2 (5 bases each). CDR3 in DNA: TGTGCCAGCAGGGGACGTCTCCAAGAGACCCAGTACTTC. It is translated as CASRGRLQETQYF.